Following are 15 T cell receptor beta chains from one sample sequenced in a study of blood T cell repertoires in COVID-19. Repertoires were generated with immunoSEQ multiplex PCR, while TCRdb's copy carries only in-frame clones and drops some. The table shows 120,000 or so clones, with 70% to 80% occurring only once. The sequencing input was peripheral blood. Receptor source: a woman between 55 and 75 years old with acute or convalescent COVID-19.

This clone was detected only a few times. V and J are TRBV4-1 and TRBJ2-3; 8 nucleotides align to TRBD1. In germline, CDR1 is MGHRA, CDR2 YSYEKL. This CDR3 contains 15 residues. Unmatched junction bases numbered 8, after V lost 5 bases and J lost 4 bases. The DNA of the CDR3 is TGCGCCAGCAGCGCTTCAGGGGGCGCTTCAGATACGCAGTATTTT. It codes for CASSASGGASDTQYF.

V and J are TRBV3-1 (or the pseudogene TRBV3-2) and TRBJ1-1, with D possibly being TRBD1 (6 bases). Trimming removed 4 bases at V and 5 bases at J, with 8 bases between. CDR3 length equals 12 residues. Looked up from germline, CDR1 is LGHDT and CDR2 is YNNKEL (reference sequence). CDR3 in DNA: TGTGCCAGCAGCCCGAGGGGGACTGAAGCTTTCTTT. It codes for CASSPRGTEAFF.

This rearrangement joins TRBV29-1 to TRBJ1-1, with a possible D match to TRBD1 (6 bases). The CDR3 runs 11 residues. V lost 6 bases to trimming and J lost 4 bases, with 9 bases between them. Germline assignment: CDR1 SQVTM and CDR2 ANQGSEA. The CDR3 spells CSVAGATEAFF. The CDR3 DNA sequence: TGCAGCGTGGCGGGGGCCACTGAAGCTTTCTTT.

The chain has TRBV7-3 and TRBJ1-6, with 8 bases fitting TRBD1. Trimming cost V 5 bases and J 6 bases; bases outside gene matches: 3. CDR1 is SGHTA, CDR2 FQGTGA, per germline. This CDR3 is built from 14 residues. CDR3 loop: CASSPGGLNSPLHF. CDR3 sequence (DNA): TGTGCCAGCAGCCCAGGGGGCCTTAATTCACCCCTCCACTTT.

This chain links TRBV7-8 with TRBJ1-1; a possible D gene is TRBD1 (6 bases). The germline V gene has CDR1 SGHVS and CDR2 FQNEAQ. V shed 2 bases and J shed 6 bases, with 19 bases lying between them. There are 16 residues in the CDR3. DNA for the CDR3: TGTGCCAGCAGCTTATGGGGAAGGGGGGGCGAGGCTGAAGCTTTCTTT. It encodes CASSLWGRGGEAEAFF.

The chain joins TRBV10-3 to TRBJ1-1, with a weak D call TRBD1 (5 bases). The CDR3 runs to 14 residues. Germline V gives CDR1 ENHRY, CDR2 SYGVKD. Trimming took off 2 bases at V and 0 bases at J, with 7 bases between the two ends. The DNA for the CDR3 is TGTGCCATCAGTGAGACAGGCGTGAACACTGAAGCTTTCTTT. Protein product: CAISETGVNTEAFF.

V and J are TRBV10-3 and TRBJ1-2; 9 positions agree with TRBD1. There are 15 residues in the CDR3. J was trimmed by 1 base and V by 7 bases; bases with no gene match: 7. In germline, CDR1 is ENHRY, CDR2 SYGVKD. CDR3 in amino acids: CAITNPGQGNYGYTF. DNA of the CDR3: TGTGCCATCACAAACCCGGGACAGGGTAACTATGGCTACACCTTC.

J is TRBJ2-1 and V is TRBV9; 7 nucleotides match TRBD1. Germline V CDR1 and CDR2: SGDLS, YYNGEE. V gave up 0 bases and J gave up 5 bases; unmatched junction bases: 5. The CDR3 extends over 15 amino acids. As DNA, the CDR3 is TGTGCCAGCAGCGTAGACAGGGGCTCGGACAATGAGCAGTTCTTC. Protein: CASSVDRGSDNEQFF.

V gene TRBV5-1 combines with J gene TRBJ2-5; 10 nucleotides agree with TRBD1. V gave up 4 bases and J gave up 5 bases; unmatched junction bases: 8. The CDR3 contains 15 residues. Germline V CDR1 and CDR2: SGHRS, YFSETQ. The CDR3: CASSEGTGVRETQYF. DNA for the CDR3: TGCGCCAGCAGCGAAGGGACAGGGGTTCGGGAGACCCAGTACTTC.

The rearrangement links TRBV13 to TRBJ2-7; possible D gene TRBD2, 6 bases. The CDR3 has 15 amino acids. Trimming left V 5 bases short and J 0 bases short, with 14 bases between. The germline CDR1 and CDR2 sequences are PRHDT and FYEKMQ (reference sequence). This CDR3 is CASSPRGSYSYEQYF. Written as DNA, the CDR3 is TGTGCCAGCAGCCCACGGGGGTCCTACTCCTACGAGCAGTACTTC.

The chain couples TRBV6-5 to TRBJ2-7; 9 nucleotides align to TRBD1. In germline, CDR1 is MNHEY, CDR2 SVGAGI. Germline trimming cut 4 bases from V and 5 bases from J; bases unmatched to any gene: 12. The CDR3 is made up of 16 amino acids. CDR3 sequence (DNA): TGTGCCAGCAGTTCGAGAGGGACAGGGCGGATCCACGAGCAGTACTTC. Amino acid sequence: CASSSRGTGRIHEQYF.

This clone was seen just once. The chain recombines TRBV30 with TRBJ1-1, with D unclear. Germline V CDR1 and CDR2: GTSNPN, SVGIG (reference sequence). Trimming took 4 bases from V and 0 from J, leaving 12 bases between them. CDR3 length equals 14 residues. The DNA for the CDR3 is TGTGCCTGGAATCCCCCGGGGTTGAACACTGAAGCTTTCTTT. As protein: CAWNPPGLNTEAFF. Drawing the rest from reference TRBV30 and TRBJ1-1, the complete variable domain is SQTIHQWPATLVQPVGSPLSLECTVEGTSNPNLYWYRQAAGRGLQLLFYSVGIGQISSEVPQNLSASRPQDRQFILSSKKLLLSDSGFYLCAWNPPGLNTEAFFGQGTRLTVV.

The V call is TRBV6-1, the J call TRBJ1-2; D not resolved. V dropped 2 bases and J dropped 5 bases, with 6 bases sitting between them. Germline V CDR1 and CDR2: MNHNS, SASEGT. This CDR3 is built from 12 residues. The CDR3 reads CASSEFNYGYTF. In nucleotides, the CDR3 is TGTGCCAGCAGTGAATTTAATTATGGCTACACCTTC.

The genes are TRBV28 and TRBJ1-1; D uncertain. The germline V and J ends were trimmed by 2 bases and 0 bases, with 7 bases remaining between them. The germline gives CDR1 MDHEN, CDR2 SYDVKM. This CDR3 region has 14 residues. The CDR3 protein is CASSLVEMNTEAFF. The CDR3 DNA sequence: TGTGCCAGCAGTTTAGTGGAGATGAACACTGAAGCTTTCTTT. The full variable domain, with the rest looked up from reference TRBV28 and TRBJ1-1, is DVKVTQSSRYLVKRTGEKVFLECVQDMDHENMFWYRQDPGLGLRLIYFSYDVKMKEKGDIPEGYSVSREKKERFSLILESASTNQTSMYLCASSLVEMNTEAFFGQGTRLTVV.

The V gene is TRBV20-1, the J gene TRBJ1-6, with D uncertain. The CDR3 loop spans 10 amino acids. Deletions cut 6 bases from V and 7 bases from J, with 4 bases between. Looked up from germline, CDR1 is DFQATT and CDR2 is SNEGSKA (reference sequence). The CDR3 DNA reads as TGCAGTGCCCTAAATTCACCCCTCCACTTT. Translation gives CSALNSPLHF.